The clone carrying this TCR beta chain was detected only a few times. Its antigen is as yet unknown. The sample is drawn from a study of response to subunit inactivated influenza vaccine. The study, taken as a whole, reports: The authors suggested that every seasonal influenza vaccination recruits few new T cells.

This CDR3 has 13 amino acids. V was clipped by 5 bases and J by 1 base, with 9 bases between them. In germline, CDR1 is KGHSH, CDR2 LQKENI. TCRdb re-analysed the RT-PCR reads in MiXCR, keeping a single row per CDR3 protein. The sample comprises 700,000 to 900,000 distinct CDR3 sequences, approximately 21% of which are singletons, and roughly 10% rests with the top ten. The clonotype was recovered from a man aged 50-59 years who received an inactivated influenza vaccine. The chain recombines TRBV18 with TRBJ2-7, with a tentative D call TRBD1 (5 bases). The starting material was PBMCs from blood, obtained 5 to 6 days after vaccination. In nucleotides, the CDR3 is TGTGCCAGCTCAAAGGCAGGGTCCTACGAGCAGTACTTC. Residues: CASSKAGSYEQYF.